This T cell receptor beta chain was captured in a study of radiotherapy plus CTLA-4 blockade in lung cancer. Across the study: There were objective responses in approximately 19% of patients, and around 30% had disease control.

With ipilimumab providing CTLA-4 blockade, focal radiation was administered to patients who had chemo-refractory metastatic non-small-cell lung cancer. V dropped 2 bases and J dropped 1 base, with 11 bases sitting between them. From germline, CDR1 is MNHNY and CDR2 SVGAGI (reference sequence). The CDR3 loop spans 15 amino acids. Here immunoSEQ multiplex PCR was the method, and the copy in TCRdb shows in-frame clones only, minus some. The sample has 28,000 or so clones; almost 80% are singletons. Study-level results: Radiotherapy was combined with ipilimumab, and tumor-derived TCR clones then expanded in blood. Early shifts in blood T cell clones, with interferon-beta, reportedly predicted response best.

To note about this clone: Its antigen remains unknown.

The chain carries TRBV6-6 and TRBJ2-5; possibly TRBD1 for D (6 bases). The sequence came from a human donor with non-small cell lung cancer who had stable disease on radiotherapy plus ipilimumab. The starting material was peripheral blood, obtained from a patient treated with radiotherapy plus ipilimumab. The CDR3 DNA sequence: TGTGCCAGCAGTTACCGTCGGACAGCCCAAGAGACCCAGTACTTC. Its translation: CASSYRRTAQETQYF.